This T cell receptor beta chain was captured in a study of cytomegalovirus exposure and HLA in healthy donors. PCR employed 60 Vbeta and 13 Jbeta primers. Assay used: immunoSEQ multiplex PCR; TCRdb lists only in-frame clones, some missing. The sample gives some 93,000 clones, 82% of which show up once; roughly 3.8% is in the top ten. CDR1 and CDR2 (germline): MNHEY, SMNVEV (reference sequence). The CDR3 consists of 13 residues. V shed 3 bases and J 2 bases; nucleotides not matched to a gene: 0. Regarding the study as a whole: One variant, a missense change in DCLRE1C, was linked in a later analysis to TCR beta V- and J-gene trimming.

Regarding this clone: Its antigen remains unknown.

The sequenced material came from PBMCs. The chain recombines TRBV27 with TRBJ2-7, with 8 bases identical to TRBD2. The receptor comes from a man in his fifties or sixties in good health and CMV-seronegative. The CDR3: CASSLTSAYEQYF. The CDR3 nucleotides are TGTGCCAGCAGTTTGACTAGCGCCTACGAGCAGTACTTC.